This is a list of T cell receptor beta chains from one sample in a study of T cell responses to AZD1222 COVID-19 vaccine. Measured with immunoSEQ multiplex PCR; TCRdb has only the in-frame clones, and not every one. The sample records some 140,000 clones, approximately 84% being singletons. Specimen: peripheral blood, collected on day 0 of AZD1222 vaccination. These receptors originate from an adult in good health. Each CDR3 is given with its conserved first and last residue. Each record gives: V gene, D gene, J gene, clone size, CDR3 protein. A D gene is named only where the DNA matches it firmly. Expanded clones are given a class, and other clones once, few, many or no size at all.

>TRBV19|TRBD1|TRBJ1-5|-
CASSIGRQGISNQPQHF
>TRBV28|-|TRBJ1-2|-
CASSLIWISGYTF
>TRBV5-6|-|TRBJ1-4|-
CASSVRTARATNEKLFF
>TRBV6-2/TRBV6-3|-|TRBJ1-4|-
CASSLDLWTNEKLFF
>TRBV27|-|TRBJ1-1|-
CASTDISLGNTEAFF
>TRBV27|TRBD2|TRBJ2-3|-
CASSPWAGGEDTQYF
>TRBV4-1|-|TRBJ1-1|-
CASSQAGQDTEAFF
>TRBV10-2|-|TRBJ1-1|once
CASSDPAEAFF
>TRBV4-1|TRBD1|TRBJ1-2|-
CASSQGGTGTLYGYTF
>TRBV28|-|TRBJ2-3|-
CASSEPPITDTQYF
>TRBV6-6|TRBD1|TRBJ1-2|-
CASSSAGQGYYGYTF
>TRBV7-2|-|TRBJ2-2|-
CASSSRQLNTGELFF
>TRBV30|-|TRBJ1-2|-
CAWSATGAYGYTF
>TRBV30|-|TRBJ1-5|-
CAWSEGNNQPQHF
>TRBV10-3|-|TRBJ2-7|-
CATGGGIYEQYF
>TRBV10-2|TRBD1|TRBJ1-2|-
CASSRGSDGYGYTF
>TRBV28|-|TRBJ1-2|-
CASSSSRRVNNYGYTF
>TRBV30|-|TRBJ2-7|-
CAWSPGGANPQAYEQYF
>TRBV5-4|-|TRBJ1-6|-
CASSLDPGRPTSPLHF
>TRBV6-5|-|TRBJ1-5|-
CASIPGGSSNQPQHF
>TRBV5-1|-|TRBJ1-2|-
CASRLTLQGYGYTF
>TRBV7-9|TRBD1|TRBJ2-7|few
CASSSGQYYEQYF
>TRBV30|TRBD2|TRBJ2-1|-
CAWRWTSGGPWGSYNEQFF
>TRBV7-8|-|TRBJ2-5|-
CASSSVAETQYF
>TRBV2|-|TRBJ1-5|-
CATKQALDNQPQHF
>TRBV19|-|TRBJ1-6|once
CASLASSYNSPLHF
>TRBV6-5|-|TRBJ1-2|-
CASSPQVPLGYTF
>TRBV29-1|-|TRBJ2-2|-
CSVTRGGRELFF
>TRBV7-9|TRBD2|TRBJ2-1|-
CASSILAGLYNEQFF
>TRBV28|TRBD1|TRBJ1-5|-
CASSLMGQGGVRNQPQHF
>TRBV30|TRBD2|TRBJ2-3|-
CAWTKRGASDTQYF
>TRBV23-1|TRBD1|TRBJ1-5|-
CASTQHQVGQGGLRNQPQHF
>TRBV2|-|TRBJ2-1|-
CASKPSGRDNEQFF
>TRBV3-1/TRBV3-2|-|TRBJ1-2|-
CASSPLSKGGGYTF
>TRBV7-2|-|TRBJ1-5|-
CASSLVRHQPQHF
>TRBV3-1/TRBV3-2|-|TRBJ1-2|-
CASSQANANYGYTF
>TRBV30|TRBD1|TRBJ1-1|once
CAWSVQGGFEAFF
>TRBV30|-|TRBJ1-5|-
CAWSSGMANQPQHF
>TRBV5-1|-|TRBJ2-6|-
CASSSGDPREGEATGANVLTF
>TRBV30|-|TRBJ1-3|-
CAWSTGNTIYF
>TRBV5-1|-|TRBJ1-4|few
CASSLGGSATRATNEKLFF
>TRBV6-5|TRBD1|TRBJ1-3|-
CASSYYQGGTIYF
>TRBV27|TRBD1|TRBJ2-7|-
CASSPRDRADEQYF